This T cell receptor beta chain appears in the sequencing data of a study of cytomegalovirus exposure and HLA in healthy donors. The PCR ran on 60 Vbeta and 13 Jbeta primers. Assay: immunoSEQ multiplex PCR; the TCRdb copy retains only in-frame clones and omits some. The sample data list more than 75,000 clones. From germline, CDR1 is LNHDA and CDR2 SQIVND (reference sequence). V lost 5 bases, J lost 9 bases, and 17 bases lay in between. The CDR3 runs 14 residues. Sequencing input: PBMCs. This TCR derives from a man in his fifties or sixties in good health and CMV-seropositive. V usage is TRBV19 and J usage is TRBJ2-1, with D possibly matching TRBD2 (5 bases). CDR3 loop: CASSLRGPAGEQFF. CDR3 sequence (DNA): TGTGCCAGTAGTCTACGAGGACCGGCGGGTGAGCAGTTCTTC.